A single sample gave rise to the 27 T cell receptor beta chains below, sequenced in a study of neoadjuvant nivolumab and ipilimumab in lung cancer. Produced via immunoSEQ multiplex PCR; TCRdb's table is partial and in-frame only. There are some 43,000 clones in the sample; around 89% occur only once, and approximately 3.5% lies in the top ten. The source material was blood, sampled before neoadjuvant nivolumab, alone or with ipilimumab. These receptors all come from an adult with non-small cell lung cancer. Some clones in this sample may be carry-over from other donors' samples.

CDR3 sequence reads: CASTGVGGIGAFF. DNA for the CDR3: TGTGCCAGCACCGGAGTCGGGGGGATAGGGGCTTTCTTT. The chain joins TRBV7-2 to TRBJ1-1, with a tentative D call TRBD1 (5 bases). CDR1 is SGHTA and CDR2 is FQGNSA in the germline V gene. CDR3 size: 13 residues. The V and J ends lost 7 bases and 11 bases respectively, with 20 bases between them.

This clone was recorded a few times. The chain carries TRBV19 and TRBJ2-7; D remains ambiguous. This CDR3 comprises 13 residues. V was pared by 3 bases and J by 1 base, with 7 bases between. Per the germline V gene, CDR1 is LNHDA and CDR2 is SQIVND (reference sequence). Written as DNA, the CDR3 is TGTGCCAGTAGTATGACGGAGTCCTACGAGCAGTACTTC. Protein product: CASSMTESYEQYF.

This clone was seen only once. The gene calls are TRBV29-1 and TRBJ1-1; no definite D call. Germline V lookup: CDR1 SQVTM, CDR2 ANQGSEA. The V and J ends lost 4 bases and 4 bases respectively, with 10 bases between them. This CDR3 has 12 amino acids. The CDR3 DNA reads as TGCAGCGTTGTGCGAGGCTCCACTGAAGCTTTCTTT. The encoded protein is CSVVRGSTEAFF. The full variable domain, its missing parts supplied by reference TRBV29-1 and TRBJ1-1, is SAVISQKPSRDICQRGTSLTIQCQVDSQVTMMFWYRQQPGQSLTLIATANQGSEATYESGFVIDKFPISRPNLTFSTLTVSNMSPEDSSIYLCSVVRGSTEAFFGQGTRLTVV.

CDR3: CASSRGGASPGELFF. The CDR3 DNA reads TGTGCCAGCTCACGCGGCGGGGCATCGCCCGGGGAGCTGTTTTTT. This rearrangement joins TRBV18 to TRBJ2-2; a weak D match, TRBD2 (6 bases). Germline loops: CDR1 KGHSH, CDR2 LQKENI. The CDR3 is made up of 15 amino acids. The V end lost 4 bases, the J end lost 6 bases, and 15 bases lay between the germline ends.

The chain carries TRBV2 and TRBJ1-3, with no clear D. Germline V lookup: CDR1 SNHLY, CDR2 FYNNEI. Trimming removed 6 bases at V and 9 bases at J, with 18 bases between. The CDR3 runs to 14 residues. The chain's CDR3 is CASRERIGTGTIYF. In DNA, the CDR3 is TGTGCCAGCAGGGAACGTATCGGTACCGGCACCATATATTTT.

V and J are TRBV5-8 and TRBJ1-2; D is unresolved. This CDR3 region has 13 residues. Trimming took 0 bases from V and 4 from J, leaving 7 bases between them. Germline V gives CDR1 SGHTS, CDR2 YDEGEE. The CDR3 nucleotides are TGTGCCAGCAGCTTGGCGCACGTCTATGGCTACACCTTC. The encoded protein is CASSLAHVYGYTF.

The chain is built from TRBV5-1 and TRBJ2-2; 8 nucleotides agree with TRBD2. The J segment lost 0 bases and the V segment lost 1 base, leaving 2 bases of the junction unmatched. The CDR3 is 16 residues long. Germline lookup yields CDR1 SGHRS and CDR2 YFSETQ. CDR3 region: CASSLQTSANTGELFF. Here the CDR3 DNA reads TGCGCCAGCAGCTTGCAGACTAGCGCGAACACCGGGGAGCTGTTTTTT.

The V call is TRBV6-5, the J call TRBJ2-2; possibly TRBD2 for D (5 bases). Germline V gives CDR1 MNHEY, CDR2 SVGAGI. CDR3 length: 12 amino acids. V was pared by 8 bases and J by 11 bases, with 15 bases between. The CDR3 sequence is CASGGGGRELFF. The DNA for the CDR3 is TGTGCCAGCGGAGGAGGTGGGCGAGAGCTGTTTTTT.

V usage is TRBV4-2 and J usage is TRBJ1-3; 7 bases line up with TRBD1. Germline assignment: CDR1 LGHNA and CDR2 YNFKEQ. The CDR3 spans 16 residues. The J segment lost 2 bases and the V segment lost 3 bases, leaving 7 bases of the junction unmatched. In DNA, the CDR3 is TGTGCCAGCAGCCAGGACCCCACAGGGGCTGGAAACACCATATATTTT. This translates into CASSQDPTGAGNTIYF.

V usage is TRBV7-2 and J usage is TRBJ1-5; D is unresolved. Germline V gene data show CDR1 as SGHTA and CDR2 as FQGNSA. The CDR3 totals 15 residues. Trimming removed 4 bases from V and 1 base from J, with 11 bases in between. The CDR3 sequence: CASSSRTGSNQPQHF. The CDR3 DNA reads TGTGCCAGCAGCTCAAGGACGGGGAGCAATCAGCCCCAGCATTTT.

The chain uses TRBV7-9 and TRBJ2-2, with D tentatively TRBD1 (6 bases). From germline, CDR1 is SEHNR and CDR2 FQNEAQ (reference sequence). CDR3 length: 14 residues. The ends were cut back, 11 bases at V and 4 bases at J, with 17 bases in the middle. CDR3 sequence: CAPQGKPGTGELFF. The CDR3 bases are TGTGCCCCACAGGGCAAACCGGGCACCGGGGAGCTGTTTTTT.

The V call is TRBV27, the J call TRBJ2-1; D remains unclear. The V gene lost 3 bases and the J gene lost 5 bases, with 8 bases spanning the gap. Germline V gene sequence: CDR1 MNHEY, CDR2 SMNVEV (reference sequence). The CDR3 covers 13 residues. The CDR3 DNA follows: TGTGCCAGCAGTTTTTTGGGGAACAATGAGCAGTTCTTC. Encoded protein: CASSFLGNNEQFF.

V is TRBV11-1 and J is TRBJ1-1; D unresolved. Trimming pared 4 bases from V and 0 bases from J, leaving 12 bases between. This CDR3 is 15 amino acids long. Germline CDR1 reads SGHAT; CDR2 reads FQDESV (reference sequence). CDR3 DNA sequence: TGTGCCAGCAGCTCCCGGACGGGGATGAACACTGAAGCTTTCTTT. Amino acid sequence: CASSSRTGMNTEAFF.

The count of this clone is one. The chain joins TRBV29-1 to TRBJ2-5; the match to TRBD1 covers 8 bases. The CDR3 spans 16 residues. With 7 bases clipped from V and 2 bases from J, the junction kept 15 bases outside the gene matches. Looked up from germline, CDR1 is SQVTM and CDR2 is ANQGSEA. CDR3 residues: CSAIANRDRPQETQYF. The CDR3 DNA follows: TGCAGCGCCATAGCCAACCGGGACAGGCCTCAAGAGACCCAGTACTTC.

The chain carries TRBV7-6 and TRBJ2-1; D not certain. CDR1 is SGHVS and CDR2 is FNYEAQ in the germline V gene. The CDR3 length is 11 residues. V shed 1 base and J shed 9 bases, with 4 bases lying between them. CDR3 sequence: CASSLGAEQFF. The CDR3 coding sequence is TGTGCCAGCAGCTTAGGAGCTGAGCAGTTCTTC. Variable domain in full (rest from reference TRBV7-6 and TRBJ2-1): GAGVSQSPRYKVTKRGQDVALRCDPISGHVSLYWYRQALGQGPEFLTYFNYEAQQDKSGLPNDRFSAERPEGSISTLTIQRTEQRDSAMYRCASSLGAEQFFGPGTRLTVL.

V gene TRBV5-1 combines with J gene TRBJ2-3, with D uncertain. The CDR3 is 13 amino acids. V lost 2 bases and J 0 bases, leaving 4 bases between the germline ends. Germline V gene lookup returns CDR1 SGHRS and CDR2 YFSETQ. The CDR3 nucleotides read TGCGCCAGCAGCTTACAGAGCACAGATACGCAGTATTTT. Translation gives CASSLQSTDTQYF.

The chain uses TRBV6-5 and TRBJ2-3, with no clear D. The CDR3 spans 14 residues. Per germline, CDR1 MNHEY and CDR2 SVGAGI. V was clipped by 0 bases and J by 3 bases, with 7 bases between them. The CDR3 coding sequence is TGTGCCAGCAGTTACTCGTGGCGGACAGATACGCAGTATTTT. It specifies CASSYSWRTDTQYF.

This chain links TRBV5-1 with TRBJ1-1, with 7 bases aligning to TRBD1. CDR3 size: 16 residues. Looked up from germline, CDR1 is SGHRS and CDR2 is YFSETQ. Germline trimming cut 3 bases from V and 0 bases from J; bases unmatched to any gene: 8. CDR3 protein: CASSSGQHGLNTEAFF. The CDR3 DNA follows: TGCGCCAGCAGCTCGGGACAGCATGGATTGAACACTGAAGCTTTCTTT.

This chain connects TRBV30 to TRBJ2-6; D tentatively reads TRBD1 or TRBD2 (5 bases each). This CDR3 spans 17 amino acids. Per the germline V gene, CDR1 is GTSNPN and CDR2 is SVGIG (reference sequence). V was trimmed by 3 bases and J by 1 base, leaving 16 bases between them. Here the CDR3 DNA reads TGTGCCTGGAGGAGGGGCAGGACAAAATCTGGGGCCAACGTCCTGACTTTC. This encodes CAWRRGRTKSGANVLTF. Together with reference TRBV30 and TRBJ2-6, the CDR3 gives the full variable domain: SQTIHQWPATLVQPVGSPLSLECTVEGTSNPNLYWYRQAAGRGLQLLFYSVGIGQISSEVPQNLSASRPQDRQFILSSKKLLLSDSGFYLCAWRRGRTKSGANVLTFGAGSRLTVL.

V usage is TRBV6-6 and J usage is TRBJ1-5, with TRBD1 as a possible D gene (6 bases). Trimming removed 4 bases from V and 4 bases from J, with 8 bases in between. Germline assignment: CDR1 MNHNY and CDR2 SVGAGI (reference sequence). CDR3 length: 13 residues. The CDR3 DNA reads as TGTGCCAGCAGTTGGACAGCAAATCAGCCCCAGCATTTT. Translated, it gives CASSWTANQPQHF.

The gene calls are TRBV11-2 and TRBJ2-1; D remains unclear. This CDR3 has 13 amino acids. V lost 1 base and J 7 bases, leaving 8 bases between the germline ends. The V gene's germline CDR1 is SGHAT and CDR2 FQNNGV. The CDR3 loop is CASSLGPPNEQFF. CDR3 in DNA: TGTGCCAGCAGCTTAGGTCCGCCTAATGAGCAGTTCTTC. Full variable domain (missing parts from reference TRBV11-2 and TRBJ2-1): EAGVAQSPRYKIIEKRQSVAFWCNPISGHATLYWYQQILGQGPKLLIQFQNNGVVDDSQLPKDRFSAERLKGVDSTLKIQPAKLEDSAVYLCASSLGPPNEQFFGPGTRLTVL.

The V and J genes are TRBV29-1 and TRBJ1-4; D may be TRBD1 (6 bases). The CDR3 is 13 residues long. The germline gives CDR1 SQVTM, CDR2 ANQGSEA. Trimming took off 5 bases at V and 10 bases at J, with 17 bases between the two ends. DNA for the CDR3: TGCAGCGTTTCCGGGACACTTCGGGGAAAACTGTTTTTT. Its protein product is CSVSGTLRGKLFF.

The genes are TRBV7-2 and TRBJ2-3; 9 bases agree with TRBD2. V was pared by 3 bases and J by 4 bases, with 8 bases of the junction left unmatched. Germline CDR1 is SGHTA and CDR2 is FQGNSA. This CDR3 comprises 16 residues. The CDR3 sequence: CASSLSWASGADTQYF. Here the CDR3 DNA reads TGTGCCAGCAGCTTGTCCTGGGCTAGCGGGGCAGATACGCAGTATTTT.

V is TRBV6-1 and J is TRBJ2-1; TRBD2 aligns across 14 bases. The V and J ends lost 7 bases and 9 bases, in that order; junction bases with no gene match: 5. Germline CDR1 reads MNHNS; CDR2 reads SASEGT. This CDR3 region has 14 residues. This chain's CDR3 is CASTGLAGGPEQFF. For the CDR3, the DNA is TGTGCCAGCACTGGACTAGCGGGAGGCCCTGAGCAGTTCTTC.

The genes are TRBV5-1 and TRBJ1-1; tentative D call: TRBD1 (5 bases). Trimming took 5 bases from V and 4 from J, leaving 12 bases between them. The germline gives CDR1 SGHRS, CDR2 YFSETQ. This CDR3 is 13 amino acids long. CDR3 sequence: CASRPDQGTEAFF. Here the CDR3 DNA reads TGCGCCAGCAGGCCAGACCAGGGCACTGAAGCTTTCTTT. The full variable domain, completed using reference TRBV5-1 and TRBJ1-1, is KAGVTQTPRYLIKTRGQQVTLSCSPISGHRSVSWYQQTPGQGLQFLFEYFSETQRNKGNFPGRFSGRQFSNSRSEMNVSTLELGDSALYLCASRPDQGTEAFFGQGTRLTVV.

This chain joins TRBV28 and TRBJ2-7; maybe TRBD2 (6 bases). Germline V lookup: CDR1 MDHEN, CDR2 SYDVKM. CDR3 length: 15 amino acids. V lost 5 bases and J 0 bases, leaving 14 bases between the germline ends. The CDR3 nucleotides read TGTGCCAGCAGTCCAGGTCTAGCGCCCTCCTACGAGCAGTACTTC. Encoded protein: CASSPGLAPSYEQYF.

As concerns this clone: The junction does not match germline at one end; this may be a read error. The V gene is TRBV12-5, the J gene TRBJ1-2; weak D call: TRBD1 (6 bases). Germline-derived CDR1 and CDR2 are LGHNT and FRNRAP. This CDR3 has 11 residues. The CDR3 nucleotides read TGTGCTAGTGGCCGACCCGGACAGAATCATTTC. Amino acid sequence: CASGRPGQNHF.